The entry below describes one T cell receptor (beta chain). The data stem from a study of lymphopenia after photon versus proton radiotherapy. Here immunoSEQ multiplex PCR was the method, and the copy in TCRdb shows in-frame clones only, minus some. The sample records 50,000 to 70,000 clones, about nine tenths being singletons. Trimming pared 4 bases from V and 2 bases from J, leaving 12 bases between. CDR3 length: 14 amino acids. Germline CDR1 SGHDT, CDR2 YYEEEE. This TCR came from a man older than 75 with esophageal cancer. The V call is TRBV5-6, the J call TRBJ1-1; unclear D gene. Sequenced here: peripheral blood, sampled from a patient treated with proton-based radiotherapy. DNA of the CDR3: TGTGCCAGCAGCCCCTTTAGGAGTAACACTGAAGCTTTCTTT. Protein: CASSPFRSNTEAFF.